This paragraph reports one T cell receptor (beta chain). This specimen comes from a study of blood T cell repertoires in COVID-19. On the study more broadly: COVID-19 samples, acute and convalescent, were from the United States, Italy and Spain. The analysed material was cDNA or gDNA that came from T cells, B-cell-depleted T cells, or PBMCs.

In the original workflow: How many nucleated cells were present was estimated from reference gene primer amplification. Generated by immunoSEQ multiplex PCR, the TCRdb table keeps only in-frame clones and is missing some. V and J calls and clone size are as listed in that table; D and trimming were resolved from the DNA. This sample has about 120,000 clones, with roughly 91% found just once. This CDR3 contains 15 residues. V shed 6 bases and J shed 3 bases, with 14 bases lying between them. Germline V gene lookup returns CDR1 SNHLY and CDR2 FYNNEI. This receptor was obtained from a human donor with acute or convalescent COVID-19. The donor label of this sample is uncertain. The source material was peripheral blood. The chain employs TRBV2 and TRBJ2-2, with a tentative D call TRBD2 (6 bases). The CDR3 nucleotides are TGTGCCAGCAGGGAATCTAGCGCCTACACCGGGGAGCTGTTTTTT. Translated, it gives CASRESSAYTGELFF.